The 28 T cell receptor beta chains below come from one sample, sequenced in a study of blood T cell repertoires in COVID-19. Using immunoSEQ multiplex PCR, the repertoire was profiled, and TCRdb retains in-frame clones only, with some absent. The sample lists tens of thousands of clones; 65% to 75% were seen once. The sample comprised peripheral blood. The receptors originated from a man aged 50 to 59 with COVID-19, enrolled during active disease.

The V gene is TRBV11-1, the J gene TRBJ2-7; the match to TRBD1 covers 8 bases. CDR1 SGHAT and CDR2 FQDESV come from the germline V gene (reference sequence). With 5 bases clipped from V and 4 bases from J, the junction kept 10 bases outside the gene matches. The CDR3 is 15 amino acids. Written as DNA, the CDR3 is TGTGCCAGCAGCCCCCCCGGGACAGGTCGATACGAGCAGTACTTC. The encoded protein is CASSPPGTGRYEQYF.

The chain is built from TRBV7-6 and TRBJ2-7, with a possible D match to TRBD1 (6 bases). V lost 4 bases and J lost 0, with 13 bases in between. The germline gives CDR1 SGHVS, CDR2 FNYEAQ. The CDR3 consists of 15 residues. The CDR3 sequence: CASSYETGSSYEQYF. Written as DNA, the CDR3 is TGTGCCAGCAGCTACGAAACAGGGAGCTCCTACGAGCAGTACTTC. Looking up the rest from reference TRBV7-6 and TRBJ2-7 gives the full variable domain: GAGVSQSPRYKVTKRGQDVALRCDPISGHVSLYWYRQALGQGPEFLTYFNYEAQQDKSGLPNDRFSAERPEGSISTLTIQRTEQRDSAMYRCASSYETGSSYEQYFGPGTRLTVT.

This clone was seen just once. The V and J genes are TRBV7-7 and TRBJ2-2; TRBD2 matches at 12 bases. This CDR3 spans 16 amino acids. V shed 5 bases and J 3 bases; nucleotides not matched to a gene: 4. The germline gives CDR1 SSHAT, CDR2 FNYEAQ (reference sequence). CDR3 region: CASSPRLAGDTGELFF. The CDR3, as DNA: TGTGCCAGCAGCCCGCGACTAGCGGGGGACACCGGGGAGCTGTTTTTT.

The chain has TRBV19 and TRBJ1-5, with 7 bases matching TRBD1. CDR3 length: 15 residues. J lost 0 bases, V lost 5 bases, and 4 bases had no gene match. CDR1 is LNHDA and CDR2 is SQIVND in the germline V gene (reference sequence). The CDR3 region is CASSLPGGSNQPQHF. For the CDR3, the DNA is TGTGCCAGTAGTCTACCAGGGGGTAGCAATCAGCCCCAGCATTTT.

The J gene is TRBJ2-2, the V gene TRBV7-8; a possible D gene is TRBD2 (6 bases). Germline CDR1 reads SGHVS; CDR2 reads FQNEAQ. CDR3 length: 15 residues. Between the trimmed V and J ends, which lost 3 bases and 2 bases, there was a span of 10 bases. CDR3 region: CASSFVAVNTGELFF. For the CDR3, the DNA is TGTGCCAGCAGCTTTGTAGCGGTAAACACCGGGGAGCTGTTTTTT.

Remarks on this clone: The same CDR3 is also encoded by other DNA sequences in this sample. The rearrangement uses TRBV7-3 and TRBJ2-3, with 8 bases identical to TRBD2. Germline V gene sequence: CDR1 SGHTA, CDR2 FQGTGA. The CDR3 loop spans 13 amino acids. After removal of 5 bases from V and 4 bases from J, the junction contained 2 bases not matched to a gene. The CDR3 DNA reads TGTGCCAGCAGCAACGGGGGGGCAGATACGCAGTATTTT. Amino acid sequence: CASSNGGADTQYF. Variable domain in full (rest from reference TRBV7-3 and TRBJ2-3): GAGVSQTPSNKVTEKGKYVELRCDPISGHTALYWYRQSLGQGPEFLIYFQGTGAADDSGLPNDRFFAVRPEGSVSTLKIQRTERGDSAVYLCASSNGGADTQYFGPGTRLTVL.

Regarding this clone: Here the CDR3 omits its conserved ending phenylalanine or tryptophan, so a read error is the likely source. It is unclear where the CDR3 begins or ends on the DNA, so no DNA is shown, and the CDR3 is as TCRdb lists it. V usage is TRBV2 and J usage is TRBJ1-1; no DNA check was done on the table's D call, TRBD1. Germline V gene data show CDR1 as SNHLY and CDR2 as FYNNEI. Inclusive of both ends, the CDR3 amounts to 14 amino acids. The CDR3 is CASSEDRTKVLKQA.

This clone was seen only a few times. The chain has TRBV11-2 and TRBJ1-1; TRBD1 matches 10 bases. Trimming removed 4 bases from V and 10 bases from J; junction bases left unmatched: 9. This CDR3 comprises 14 residues. In germline, CDR1 is SGHAT, CDR2 FQNNGV. The CDR3 reads CASSSSGTGVAAFF. The DNA of the CDR3 is TGTGCCAGCAGCTCTTCCGGGACAGGGGTAGCAGCTTTCTTT.

The chain is built from TRBV10-3 and TRBJ2-3, with 7 nucleotides matching TRBD2. The V segment lost 10 bases and the J segment 1 base; nucleotides outside the gene matches: 2. The CDR3 contains 12 residues. The V gene's germline CDR1 is ENHRY and CDR2 SYGVKD. CDR3 bases: TGTGCCACGGCGGGAGGCACAGATACGCAGTATTTT. Residues: CATAGGTDTQYF.

The chain couples TRBV2 to TRBJ2-7, with TRBD1 matching 7 bases. Unmatched junction bases numbered 2, after V lost 6 bases and J lost 3 bases. CDR3 length: 12 residues. CDR1 and CDR2 (germline): SNHLY, FYNNEI. The CDR3 DNA is TGTGCCAGCAGATGGGACAGCTACGAGCAGTACTTC. Its translation: CASRWDSYEQYF.

The rearrangement joins TRBV12-3 or TRBV12-4 to TRBJ2-3; D is unclear. The V gene lost 6 bases and the J gene lost 9 bases, with 13 bases spanning the gap. The length of the CDR3 is 12 residues. As DNA, the CDR3 is TGTGCCAGCAGAACGGGTGACGCAACGCAGTATTTT. Its protein product is CASRTGDATQYF.

This clone was detected once. The chain links TRBV18 to TRBJ2-6, with TRBD1 identical over 7 bases. Germline-derived CDR1 and CDR2 are KGHSH and LQKENI. Losses at the gene ends were 6 bases for V and 0 bases for J; bases not matched to a gene: 5. The CDR3 has 16 amino acids. CDR3 sequence: CASSQGQISGANVLTF. CDR3 nucleotides: TGTGCCAGCTCTCAGGGACAGATCTCTGGGGCCAACGTCCTGACTTTC.

The V gene is TRBV12-3 or TRBV12-4, the J gene TRBJ1-1, with D perhaps TRBD1 (5 bases). CDR3 size: 13 residues. V was trimmed by 5 bases and J by 3 bases, leaving 10 bases between them. The CDR3 DNA sequence: TGTGCCAGCAGTCCAACAGGTTACACTGAAGCTTTCTTT. Amino acids: CASSPTGYTEAFF.

V and J are TRBV7-3 and TRBJ2-2; 13 nucleotides align to TRBD2. V lost 5 bases, J lost 5 bases, and 14 bases stayed unmatched. Germline values: CDR1 SGHTA, CDR2 FQGTGA. The CDR3 is 19 residues long. This CDR3 reads CASSPLRTSGGLETGELFF. In DNA, the CDR3 is TGTGCCAGCAGCCCTCTCCGGACTAGCGGGGGCCTCGAAACCGGGGAGCTGTTTTTT.

This chain connects TRBV28 to TRBJ2-7; 11 nucleotides match TRBD1. V was clipped by 6 bases and J by 3 bases; unmatched bases: 4. This CDR3 contains 14 residues. Germline V gives CDR1 MDHEN, CDR2 SYDVKM. CDR3: CASSLGQGGYEQYF. CDR3 sequence (DNA): TGTGCCAGCAGCTTGGGACAGGGGGGCTACGAGCAGTACTTC.

The chain has TRBV15 and TRBJ1-3; TRBD1 is a possible D gene (5 bases). CDR3 length: 14 amino acids. Germline V gene sequence: CDR1 LNHNV, CDR2 YYDKDF (reference sequence). V lost 3 bases to trimming and J lost 6 bases, with 12 bases between them. DNA for the CDR3: TGTGCCACCAGCAGGCGGGGGTATGAAAACACCATATATTTT. It translates to CATSRRGYENTIYF.

The rearrangement links TRBV5-1 to TRBJ2-1; TRBD2 matches 10 bases. There are 15 residues in the CDR3. Germline loops: CDR1 SGHRS, CDR2 YFSETQ. J gave up 10 bases and V 0 bases, and 7 bases lay outside the gene matches. DNA of the CDR3: TGCGCCAGCAGCTTGGAAGCTAGCGGGGGAAGGGAGCAGTTCTTC. It specifies CASSLEASGGREQFF. Full variable domain (missing parts from reference TRBV5-1 and TRBJ2-1): KAGVTQTPRYLIKTRGQQVTLSCSPISGHRSVSWYQQTPGQGLQFLFEYFSETQRNKGNFPGRFSGRQFSNSRSEMNVSTLELGDSALYLCASSLEASGGREQFFGPGTRLTVL.

The chain joins TRBV5-1 to TRBJ1-2; 7 bases agree with TRBD1. From germline, CDR1 is SGHRS and CDR2 YFSETQ. The V and J ends lost 4 bases and 7 bases, in that order; junction bases with no gene match: 10. CDR3 length: 14 amino acids. CDR3 sequence reads: CASSEGAQFGGYTF. The DNA of the CDR3 is TGCGCCAGCAGCGAGGGGGCGCAATTTGGTGGCTACACCTTC.

V and J are TRBV7-8 and TRBJ2-7; D is perhaps TRBD2 (5 bases). V was cut by 5 bases and J by 6 bases, with 17 bases left in between. Germline loops: CDR1 SGHVS, CDR2 FQNEAQ. This CDR3 contains 14 residues. In nucleotides, the CDR3 is TGTGCCAGCAGCAGAGGTGGGAGCGAGGGCGAGCAGTACTTC. Its translation: CASSRGGSEGEQYF.

This clone appeared a single time. The chain joins TRBV7-2 to TRBJ2-7; 10 bases fit TRBD2. In germline, CDR1 is SGHTA, CDR2 FQGNSA. The CDR3 has 15 residues. With 3 bases clipped from V and 5 bases from J, the junction kept 7 bases outside the gene matches. The CDR3 coding sequence is TGTGCCAGCAGCTTCCTTAGCGGGGGGCCGGACGAGCAGTACTTC. Its translation is CASSFLSGGPDEQYF.

The V call is TRBV9, the J call TRBJ2-1, with D possibly TRBD2 on 5 matching bases. Germline values: CDR1 SGDLS, CDR2 YYNGEE. V was cut by 3 bases and J by 5 bases, with 18 bases left in between. The CDR3 is 16 amino acids. CDR3: CASSDRTSGTNNEQFF. CDR3 DNA: TGTGCCAGCAGCGATCGGACCAGCGGAACTAACAATGAGCAGTTCTTC.

This chain connects TRBV5-4 to TRBJ2-2; TRBD1 matches at 7 bases. The germline V gene has CDR1 SGHNT and CDR2 YYREEE (reference sequence). This CDR3 is built from 16 residues. Unmatched junction bases numbered 10, after V lost 4 bases and J lost 4 bases. As DNA, the CDR3 is TGTGCCAGCAGCCCCAAAGGGACAGAAGTCACCGGGGAGCTGTTTTTT. Translated: CASSPKGTEVTGELFF.

This chain uses TRBV6-6 with TRBJ1-1; TRBD1 matches at 7 bases. Germline loops: CDR1 MNHNY, CDR2 SVGAGI (reference sequence). The CDR3 loop spans 13 amino acids. Losses at the gene ends were 7 bases for V and 3 bases for J; bases not matched to a gene: 5. The CDR3 bases are TGTGCCAGCAATAAGGGGGCAGACACTGAAGCTTTCTTT. This sequence encodes CASNKGADTEAFF.

Relative to its sample, this clone is medium-sized (0.01 to 0.1%). The V call is TRBV7-3, the J call TRBJ2-2; D may be TRBD1 (5 bases). V shed 2 bases and J shed 4 bases, with 11 bases lying between them. The germline gives CDR1 SGHTA, CDR2 FQGTGA. The CDR3 contains 15 residues. The CDR3 bases are TGTGCCAGCAGCTTAGTCAGGGTGGGCACCGGGGAGCTGTTTTTT. This translates into CASSLVRVGTGELFF.

The genes are TRBV5-5 and TRBJ2-5, with TRBD1 matching 9 bases. Trimming at V came to 5 bases and at J to 6 bases, leaving 5 bases not matched to a gene. In germline, CDR1 is SGHKS, CDR2 YYEKEE (reference sequence). The CDR3 spans 13 residues. The CDR3: CASRGQGVQTQYF. The CDR3 DNA sequence: TGTGCCAGCAGGGGACAGGGCGTACAGACCCAGTACTTC.

The rearrangement joins TRBV6-5 to TRBJ1-4; D is perhaps TRBD1 (6 bases). Trimming stripped 2 bases from V and 7 bases from J, with 8 bases between. The CDR3 spans 13 residues. The germline CDR1 and CDR2 sequences are MNHEY and SVGAGI. The CDR3 DNA reads TGTGCCAGCAGTTACAACAGGGCTGAAAAACTGTTTTTT. Translating gives CASSYNRAEKLFF.

The chain recombines TRBV5-8 with TRBJ1-1, with 10 bases lining up with TRBD1. Germline V gives CDR1 SGHTS, CDR2 YDEGEE. The CDR3 has 13 residues. V shed 5 bases and J 5 bases; nucleotides not matched to a gene: 3. CDR3 in amino acids: CASSRDRGTEAFF. Written as DNA, the CDR3 is TGTGCCAGCAGTCGGGACAGGGGTACTGAAGCTTTCTTT.

The rearrangement uses TRBV21-1 and TRBJ2-2; TRBD2 is the table's D call, not checked against the DNA. TRBV21-1 is a documented pseudogene. The CDR3 covers 19 residues. CDR3 amino acids: CASSKRPQGLGGNTGELFF. The CDR3 DNA reads as TGTGCCAGCAGCAAACGCCCTCAGGGCCTGGGAGGGAACACCGGGGAGCTGTTTTTT.